The source of this TCR beta chain is a study of T cell repertoires in cytomegalovirus infection. This CDR3 region has 16 residues. Germline CDR1 reads MNHEY; CDR2 reads SMNVEV (reference sequence). V was clipped by 5 bases and J by 4 bases, with 17 bases between them. Of note for this clonotype: The antigen is undetermined.

TCRdb passed the reads through MiXCR, listing each CDR3 protein once. Of fewer than 650,000 distinct CDR3 sequences listed, roughly 43% are singletons. V usage is TRBV27 and J usage is TRBJ2-2; no definite D call. The clonotype was recovered from a human donor in good health (CMV status not recorded). Some clones in this sample may be carry-over from other donors' samples. This material consisted of cultured PBMCs, taken from culture after CMV antigen stimulation. The CDR3 bases are TGTGCCAGCAGTCCGCGCCCTGAGCCGGGCACCGGGGAGCTGTTTTTT. The encoded protein is CASSPRPEPGTGELFF.